These 13 T cell receptor beta chains were all obtained from the same sample, sequenced in a study of blood T cells in healthy people across ages. PCR was performed a second time for about 7 to 12 cycles using a sample-barcoded 5' primer and a J-beta primer mix. MiXCR, applied by TCRdb to the 5' RACE reads, yields one record per CDR3 protein. Here the sample spans 650,000 to 900,000 distinct CDR3 sequences, 62% being singletons. Sequences were obtained from blood. The receptors stem from a man aged 25 to 45 in good health.

The V call is TRBV29-1, the J call TRBJ2-1; 9 bases map to TRBD1. This CDR3 spans 13 amino acids. Germline V lookup: CDR1 SQVTM, CDR2 ANQGSEA. J lost 13 bases, V lost 3 bases, and 10 bases had no gene match. This CDR3 is CSVDTGGDETQFF. In DNA, the CDR3 is TGCAGCGTTGATACAGGGGGCGACGAGACCCAGTTCTTC.

The CDR3, as DNA: TGTGCCAGCACCCCTGGACAGGGTAGGACTGAAGCTTTCTTT. Its protein product is CASTPGQGRTEAFF. This chain uses TRBV7-9 with TRBJ1-1; 8 nucleotides align to TRBD1. Germline V gene lookup returns CDR1 SEHNR and CDR2 FQNEAQ (reference sequence). The V and J ends lost 7 bases and 5 bases, in that order; junction bases with no gene match: 9. The CDR3 is 14 amino acids.

This chain uses TRBV6-5 with TRBJ2-5, with 10 bases identical to TRBD1. The CDR3 has 16 residues. With V trimmed by 2 bases and J by 3 bases, 6 bases remained unmatched. The germline V gene encodes CDR1 MNHEY and CDR2 SVGAGI. CDR3 coding DNA: TGTGCCAGCAGTTACCCATCCGGGACAGGGGAAGAGACCCAGTACTTC. Residues: CASSYPSGTGEETQYF.

V gene TRBV7-9 combines with J gene TRBJ2-3; 9 bases match TRBD1. The CDR3 is 14 amino acids. The trim removed 8 bases at V and 5 bases at J, leaving 8 bases unmatched. Germline loops: CDR1 SEHNR, CDR2 FQNEAQ (reference sequence). The CDR3 loop is CASLAGTGIDTQYF. Written as DNA, the CDR3 is TGTGCCAGCCTGGCCGGGACAGGGATAGATACGCAGTATTTT. The whole variable domain, filled in from reference TRBV7-9 and TRBJ2-3, reads DTGVSQNPRHKITKRGQNVTFRCDPISEHNRLYWYRQTLGQGPEFLTYFQNEAQLEKSRLLSDRFSAERPKGSFSTLEIQRTEQGDSAMYLCASLAGTGIDTQYFGPGTRLTVL.

The gene calls are TRBV7-2 and TRBJ2-5; TRBD1 aligns across 7 bases. Germline assignment: CDR1 SGHTA and CDR2 FQGNSA. The CDR3 sequence is 16 residues long. Trimming removed 2 bases from V and 4 bases from J; junction bases left unmatched: 10. The CDR3 loop reads CASSLTTGVVRETQYF. CDR3 sequence (DNA): TGTGCCAGCAGCTTAACTACAGGGGTGGTAAGAGAGACCCAGTACTTC.

The chain uses TRBV7-2 and TRBJ1-2; a weak D match, TRBD1 (6 bases). Germline CDR1 SGHTA, CDR2 FQGNSA. The CDR3 consists of 15 residues. The ends were cut back, 5 bases at V and 0 bases at J, with 13 bases in the middle. CDR3 residues: CASSRRQVANYGYTF. DNA of the CDR3: TGTGCCAGCAGCAGACGACAGGTAGCTAACTATGGCTACACCTTC.

The chain uses TRBV20-1 and TRBJ2-7; maybe TRBD1 (6 bases). The CDR3 runs to 13 residues. The V gene's germline CDR1 is DFQATT and CDR2 SNEGSKA (reference sequence). Trimming removed 6 bases at V and 7 bases at J, with 19 bases between. DNA for the CDR3: TGCAGTGCCAAGACAGGAGTCACGGGGGAGCAGTACTTC. Protein sequence: CSAKTGVTGEQYF.

This clonotype has only a few counts. The V call is TRBV7-3, the J call TRBJ2-1; no clear D gene. The CDR3 consists of 12 residues. V shed 5 bases and J shed 5 bases, with 7 bases lying between them. Germline values: CDR1 SGHTA, CDR2 FQGTGA. This chain's CDR3 is CASSRPNNEQFF. CDR3 in DNA: TGTGCCAGCAGCCGACCTAACAATGAGCAGTTCTTC.

The J gene is TRBJ2-5, the V gene TRBV20-1, with D possibly being TRBD1 (6 bases). Gene TRBJ2-7 matches the end of the DNA better, so the J call may be wrong. The CDR3 is 13 residues long. Germline V gene sequence: CDR1 DFQATT, CDR2 SNEGSKA (reference sequence). CDR3 residues: CSARAPGVYEQYF. CDR3 bases: TGCAGTGCTAGAGCCCCAGGGGTTTACGAGCAGTACTTC.

The chain employs TRBV27 and TRBJ1-2, with 9 bases aligning to TRBD1. The CDR3 runs to 15 residues. The V and J ends lost 4 bases and 4 bases, in that order; junction bases with no gene match: 7. Germline CDR1 MNHEY, CDR2 SMNVEV (reference sequence). CDR3 amino acids: CASSSGQGRAYGYTF. The CDR3 region has the DNA TGTGCCAGCAGTTCCGGACAGGGGAGGGCCTATGGCTACACCTTC.

This clonotype was counted once. The V gene is TRBV20-1, the J gene TRBJ2-1, with TRBD1 identical over 8 bases. There are 14 residues in the CDR3. The J segment lost 5 bases and the V segment lost 7 bases, leaving 10 bases of the junction unmatched. CDR1 and CDR2 (germline): DFQATT, SNEGSKA (reference sequence). CDR3 sequence reads: CSGSQGGRDNEQFF. For the CDR3, the DNA is TGCAGTGGGTCACAGGGGGGTAGGGACAATGAGCAGTTCTTC.

The rearrangement joins TRBV12-3 or TRBV12-4 to TRBJ2-3; D call uncertain. This CDR3 is 12 amino acids long. Between the trimmed V and J ends, which lost 7 bases and 4 bases, there was a span of 9 bases. The CDR3 spells CASTYRADTQYF. The CDR3 region has the DNA TGTGCCAGCACCTATCGGGCAGATACGCAGTATTTT.

V usage is TRBV20-1 and J usage is TRBJ1-2; 8 nucleotides line up with TRBD1. The germline V gene has CDR1 DFQATT and CDR2 SNEGSKA (reference sequence). Losses at the gene ends were 3 bases for V and 4 bases for J; bases not matched to a gene: 10. CDR3 length: 15 residues. The CDR3 reads CSASPGQVISYGYTF. CDR3 bases: TGCAGTGCTAGCCCGGGACAGGTCATCTCCTATGGCTACACCTTC.